The 16 T cell receptor beta chains below were found in one sample sequenced in a study of blood T cell repertoires in COVID-19. The data were produced by immunoSEQ multiplex PCR, yet TCRdb's version contains in-frame clones alone and is incomplete. The sample gives some 150,000 clones, roughly 88% of which show up once; about 6.8% is in the top ten. Sequencing was performed on peripheral blood. All receptors come from a woman in her forties or fifties in a cohort sampled during active or convalescent COVID-19.

A word on this clone: In the same sample, other DNA sequences code for this CDR3. V gene TRBV10-3 combines with J gene TRBJ1-1; 8 bases fit TRBD1. CDR1 and CDR2 (germline): ENHRY, SYGVKD. There are 14 residues in the CDR3. V shed 6 bases, J shed 4 bases, and the junction held 7 bases outside the gene matches. CDR3 DNA: TGTGCCATCAGGGAGGACAGGGATGGCACTGAAGCTTTCTTT. Amino acid sequence: CAIREDRDGTEAFF.

The chain joins TRBV11-1 to TRBJ2-3; 12 positions agree with TRBD2. V shed 1 base, J shed 5 bases, and the junction held 1 base outside the gene matches. CDR1 SGHAT and CDR2 FQDESV come from the germline V gene (reference sequence). The CDR3 extends over 15 amino acids. CDR3 nucleotides: TGTGCCAGCAGCTTAGGACTAGCGGGGGTAGATACGCAGTATTTT. Its protein product is CASSLGLAGVDTQYF.

The chain joins TRBV6-5 to TRBJ1-6, with a possible D match to TRBD1 (5 bases). The V end was cut by 8 bases, the J end by 7 bases, with 15 bases between. The CDR3 contains 14 residues. Looked up from germline, CDR1 is MNHEY and CDR2 is SVGAGI. As DNA, the CDR3 is TGTGCCAGCGGCCGTGGGGGGTCCAATTCACCCCTCCACTTT. Translating it yields CASGRGGSNSPLHF.

The CDR3 nucleotides read TGTGCCAGCTCACCGGATACTAGCGTTACCGGGGAGCTGTTTTTT. It translates to CASSPDTSVTGELFF. The V call is TRBV18, the J call TRBJ2-2; 7 bases are a match to TRBD2. The CDR3 is 15 amino acids. Germline values: CDR1 KGHSH, CDR2 LQKENI. V was pared by 3 bases and J by 5 bases, with 6 bases of the junction left unmatched.

The chain links TRBV29-1 to TRBJ2-7; 7 bases are shared with TRBD1. Trimming took 5 bases from V and 0 from J; bases not matched to a gene: 4. The CDR3 loop spans 13 amino acids. Germline CDR1 is SQVTM and CDR2 is ANQGSEA. The CDR3 is CSVSDRVSYEQYF. Here the CDR3 DNA reads TGCAGCGTTTCCGACAGGGTCTCCTACGAGCAGTACTTC.

The genes are TRBV5-1 and TRBJ1-4; 9 nucleotides align to TRBD1. J lost 10 bases, V lost 5 bases, and 3 bases had no gene match. Germline CDR1 is SGHRS and CDR2 is YFSETQ. This CDR3 is built from 12 residues. The CDR3 DNA reads TGCGCCAGCAGTACGGGACAGGGAAAACTGTTTTTT. Translation gives CASSTGQGKLFF.

The count of this clone is one. The V call is TRBV7-9, the J call TRBJ1-1; D possibly corresponds to TRBD1 (6 bases). The germline gives CDR1 SEHNR, CDR2 FQNEAQ (reference sequence). The CDR3 runs 14 residues. Trimming left V 5 bases short and J 2 bases short, with 12 bases between. This chain's CDR3 is CASSRTESNTEAFF. For the CDR3, the DNA is TGTGCCAGCAGCCGGACAGAGAGTAACACTGAAGCTTTCTTT. The variable domain in full, completed from reference TRBV7-9 and TRBJ1-1, reads DTGVSQNPRHKITKRGQNVTFRCDPISEHNRLYWYRQTLGQGPEFLTYFQNEAQLEKSRLLSDRFSAERPKGSFSTLEIQRTEQGDSAMYLCASSRTESNTEAFFGQGTRLTVV.

This clone showed up many times. The chain carries TRBV5-1 and TRBJ2-2; unclear D gene. V lost 3 bases to trimming and J lost 3 bases, with 3 bases between them. The CDR3 runs to 12 residues. Germline-derived CDR1 and CDR2 are SGHRS and YFSETQ. The CDR3 region is CASSSYTGELFF. CDR3 nucleotides: TGCGCCAGCAGCTCGTACACCGGGGAGCTGTTTTTT.

The rearrangement joins TRBV5-1 to TRBJ2-2; the match to TRBD2 covers 10 bases. Germline values: CDR1 SGHRS, CDR2 YFSETQ. Losses at the gene ends were 4 bases for V and 8 bases for J; bases not matched to a gene: 11. The CDR3 has 16 residues. This chain's CDR3 is CASSLALSGGAGELFF. CDR3 nucleotides: TGCGCCAGCAGCCTGGCCCTAAGCGGGGGGGCTGGGGAGCTGTTTTTT.

V and J are TRBV7-2 and TRBJ2-1, with TRBD2 matching over 8 bases. The CDR3 covers 15 residues. V shed 0 bases, J shed 7 bases, and the junction held 5 bases outside the gene matches. Germline V lookup: CDR1 SGHTA, CDR2 FQGNSA. DNA for the CDR3: TGTGCCAGCAGCTTAGCCGCGGGGGGACATAATGAGCAGTTCTTC. This sequence encodes CASSLAAGGHNEQFF.

The chain combines TRBV11-2 with TRBJ2-3; 15 positions agree with TRBD2. Germline trimming cut 5 bases from V and 4 bases from J; bases unmatched to any gene: 13. Per germline, CDR1 SGHAT and CDR2 FQNNGV. There are 19 residues in the CDR3. The CDR3 sequence: CASSPRFSGTSGGPDTQYF. The DNA for the CDR3 is TGTGCCAGCAGCCCCCGATTTTCCGGGACTAGCGGGGGGCCAGATACGCAGTATTTT.

This clone has just a few counts. V is TRBV30 and J is TRBJ1-6, with 8 positions matching TRBD1. With 2 bases clipped from V and 6 bases from J, the junction kept 9 bases outside the gene matches. Germline loops: CDR1 GTSNPN, CDR2 SVGIG (reference sequence). This CDR3 region has 16 residues. The CDR3 bases are TGTGCCTGGAGTAAAGGACAGGGCTTTTTTAATTCACCCCTCCACTTT. Residues: CAWSKGQGFFNSPLHF.

The chain has TRBV4-1 and TRBJ1-1; 7 bases are a match to TRBD1. Per germline, CDR1 MGHRA and CDR2 YSYEKL. This CDR3 contains 22 residues. Trimming removed 2 bases from V and 0 bases from J; junction bases left unmatched: 24. The chain's CDR3 is CASSQRAPGQPKPAGMNTEAFF. The CDR3 DNA is TGCGCCAGCAGCCAAAGGGCCCCGGGACAGCCTAAACCCGCAGGGATGAACACTGAAGCTTTCTTT.

The chain combines TRBV7-9 with TRBJ2-7; 14 bases fit TRBD2. The CDR3 extends over 16 amino acids. The J segment lost 3 bases and the V segment lost 10 bases, leaving 11 bases of the junction unmatched. Germline assignment: CDR1 SEHNR and CDR2 FQNEAQ (reference sequence). The CDR3 DNA reads as TGTGCCACCCAAATCCCAGGGACTAGCGGGGGCTACGAGCAGTACTTC. The encoded protein is CATQIPGTSGGYEQYF.

This CDR3 is CASSQGKGWNQPQHF. The CDR3 coding sequence is TGTGCCAGTAGCCAGGGAAAGGGATGGAATCAGCCCCAGCATTTT. This chain connects TRBV19 to TRBJ1-5; D perhaps matches TRBD1 (5 bases). The CDR3 totals 15 residues. V gave up 6 bases and J gave up 4 bases, with 16 bases separating them. Germline V gene data show CDR1 as LNHDA and CDR2 as SQIVND (reference sequence).

V usage is TRBV3-1 (or the pseudogene TRBV3-2) and J usage is TRBJ1-6, with 7 positions matching TRBD1. This CDR3 is 17 amino acids long. V lost 1 base and J lost 4; bases outside the gene matches: 7. In germline, CDR1 is LGHDT, CDR2 YNNKEL (reference sequence). The CDR3 nucleotides read TGTGCCAGCAGCCAAGGTGTCAGGGGGTCATATAATTCACCCCTCCACTTT. This codes for CASSQGVRGSYNSPLHF.